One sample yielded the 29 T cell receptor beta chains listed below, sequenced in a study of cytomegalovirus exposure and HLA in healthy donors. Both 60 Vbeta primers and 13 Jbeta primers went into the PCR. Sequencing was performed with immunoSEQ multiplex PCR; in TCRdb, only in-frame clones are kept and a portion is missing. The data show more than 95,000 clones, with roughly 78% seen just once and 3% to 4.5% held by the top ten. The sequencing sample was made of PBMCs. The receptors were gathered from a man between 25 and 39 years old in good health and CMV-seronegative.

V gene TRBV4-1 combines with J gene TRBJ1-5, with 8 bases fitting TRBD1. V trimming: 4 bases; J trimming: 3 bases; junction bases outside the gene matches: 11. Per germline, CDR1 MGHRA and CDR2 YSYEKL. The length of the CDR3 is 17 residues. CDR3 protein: CASSPDRVTGVNQPQHF. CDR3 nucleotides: TGCGCCAGCAGCCCAGACAGGGTGACAGGGGTCAATCAGCCCCAGCATTTT.

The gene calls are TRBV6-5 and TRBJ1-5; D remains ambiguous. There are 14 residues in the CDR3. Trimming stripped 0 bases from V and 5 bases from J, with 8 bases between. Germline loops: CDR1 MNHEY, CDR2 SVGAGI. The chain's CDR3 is CASSYSNQDQPQHF. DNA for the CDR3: TGTGCCAGCAGTTACTCGAATCAGGATCAGCCCCAGCATTTT.

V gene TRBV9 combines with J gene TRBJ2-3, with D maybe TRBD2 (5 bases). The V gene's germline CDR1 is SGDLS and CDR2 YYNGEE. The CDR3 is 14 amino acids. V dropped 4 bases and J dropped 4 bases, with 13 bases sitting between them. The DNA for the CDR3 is TGTGCCAGCAGCCCCCCTAGGGAGCCAGATACGCAGTATTTT. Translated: CASSPPREPDTQYF.

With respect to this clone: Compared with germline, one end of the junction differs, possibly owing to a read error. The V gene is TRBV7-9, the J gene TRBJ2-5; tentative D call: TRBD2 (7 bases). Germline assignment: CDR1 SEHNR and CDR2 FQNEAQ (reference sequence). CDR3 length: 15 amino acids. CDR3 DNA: TGTTCCAGCAGCACTGATGGGGGGGCGGGAGAGACCCAGTACTTC. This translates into CSSSTDGGAGETQYF. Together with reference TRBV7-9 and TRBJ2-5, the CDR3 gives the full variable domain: DTGVSQNPRHKITKRGQNVTFRCDPISEHNRLYWYRQTLGQGPEFLTYFQNEAQLEKSRLLSDRFSAERPKGSFSTLEIQRTEQGDSAMYLCSSSTDGGAGETQYFGPGTRLLVL.

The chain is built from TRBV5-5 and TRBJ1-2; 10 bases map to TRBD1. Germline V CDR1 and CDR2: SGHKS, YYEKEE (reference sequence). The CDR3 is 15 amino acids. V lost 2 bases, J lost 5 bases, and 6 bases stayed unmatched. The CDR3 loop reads CASSLEGQGSYGYTF. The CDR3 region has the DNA TGTGCCAGCAGCTTAGAGGGACAGGGGAGTTATGGCTACACCTTC.

Written as DNA, the CDR3 is TGTGCCAGCAGCCATCCCGACTGGACCGGGGAGCTGTTTTTT. Protein product: CASSHPDWTGELFF. The chain recombines TRBV14 with TRBJ2-2, with unresolved D. This CDR3 spans 14 amino acids. Trimming stripped 3 bases from V and 5 bases from J, with 10 bases between. The germline V gene encodes CDR1 SGHDN and CDR2 FVKESK.

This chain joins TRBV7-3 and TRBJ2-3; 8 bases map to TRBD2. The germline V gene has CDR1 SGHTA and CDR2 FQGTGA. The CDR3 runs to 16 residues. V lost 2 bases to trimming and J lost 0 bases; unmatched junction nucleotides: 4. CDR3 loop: CASSLAGGPSTDTQYF. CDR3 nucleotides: TGTGCCAGCAGCTTAGCGGGGGGCCCTAGCACAGATACGCAGTATTTT.

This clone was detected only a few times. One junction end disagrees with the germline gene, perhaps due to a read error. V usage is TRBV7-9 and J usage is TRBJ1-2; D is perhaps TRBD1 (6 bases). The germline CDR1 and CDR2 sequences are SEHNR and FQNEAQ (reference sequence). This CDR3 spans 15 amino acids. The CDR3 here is CSSSPRETGVYGYTF. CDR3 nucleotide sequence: TGTTCCAGCAGCCCCCGAGAGACAGGAGTTTATGGCTACACCTTC.

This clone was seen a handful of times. In DNA form, the CDR3 reads TGTGCCAGTAGTTTACAGGGATTTGACACTGAAGCTTTCTTT. Translation gives CASSLQGFDTEAFF. The chain joins TRBV19 to TRBJ1-1; a weak D match, TRBD1 (6 bases). V lost 5 bases to trimming and J lost 3 bases, with 13 bases between them. Looked up from germline, CDR1 is LNHDA and CDR2 is SQIVND (reference sequence). The CDR3 sequence is 14 residues long. Full variable domain (outside the CDR3, taken from reference TRBV19 and TRBJ1-1): DGGITQSPKYLFRKEGQNVTLSCEQNLNHDAMYWYRQDPGQGLRLIYYSQIVNDFQKGDIAEGYSVSREKKESFPLTVTSAQKNPTAFYLCASSLQGFDTEAFFGQGTRLTVV.

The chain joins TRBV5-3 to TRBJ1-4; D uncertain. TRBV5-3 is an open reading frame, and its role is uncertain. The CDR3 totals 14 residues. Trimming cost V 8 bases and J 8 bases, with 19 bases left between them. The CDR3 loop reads CASSRLGVLEKLFF. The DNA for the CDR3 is TGTGCCAGCAGCCGACTCGGCGTTCTCGAAAAACTGTTTTTT.

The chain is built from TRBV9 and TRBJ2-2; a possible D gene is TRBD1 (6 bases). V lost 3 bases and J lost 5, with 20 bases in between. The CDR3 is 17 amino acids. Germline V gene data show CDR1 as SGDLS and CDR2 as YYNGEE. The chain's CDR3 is CASSARNGQWETGELFF. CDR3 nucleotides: TGTGCCAGCAGCGCACGGAACGGACAGTGGGAGACCGGGGAGCTGTTTTTT.

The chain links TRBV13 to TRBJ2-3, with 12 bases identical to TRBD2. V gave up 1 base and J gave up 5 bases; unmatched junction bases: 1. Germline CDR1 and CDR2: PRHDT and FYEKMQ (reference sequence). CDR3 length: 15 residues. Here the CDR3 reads CASSLEGLAGDTQYF. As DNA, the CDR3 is TGTGCCAGCAGCTTAGAGGGACTAGCGGGAGATACGCAGTATTTT.

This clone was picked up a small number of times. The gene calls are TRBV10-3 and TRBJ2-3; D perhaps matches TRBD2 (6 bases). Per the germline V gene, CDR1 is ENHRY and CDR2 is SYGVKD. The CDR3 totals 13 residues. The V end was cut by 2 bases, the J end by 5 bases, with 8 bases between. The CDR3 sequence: CAISEVREDTQYF. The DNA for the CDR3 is TGTGCCATCAGTGAGGTGCGGGAAGATACGCAGTATTTT.

CDR3 in amino acids: CASSGQGSPHEQYF. The CDR3 nucleotides are TGTGCCAGCTCGGGACAGGGATCCCCCCACGAGCAGTACTTC. The V call is TRBV7-9, the J call TRBJ2-7; TRBD1 aligns across 9 bases. Germline lookup yields CDR1 SEHNR and CDR2 FQNEAQ (reference sequence). Trimming took 8 bases from V and 5 from J; bases not matched to a gene: 10. The CDR3 contains 14 residues.

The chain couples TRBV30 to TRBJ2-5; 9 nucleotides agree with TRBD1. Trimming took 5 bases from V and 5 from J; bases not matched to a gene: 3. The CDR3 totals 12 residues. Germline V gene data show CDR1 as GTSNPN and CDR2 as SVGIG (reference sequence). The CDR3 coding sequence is TGTGCCTGGGACAGGGGGTGGGAGACCCAGTACTTC. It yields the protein CAWDRGWETQYF.

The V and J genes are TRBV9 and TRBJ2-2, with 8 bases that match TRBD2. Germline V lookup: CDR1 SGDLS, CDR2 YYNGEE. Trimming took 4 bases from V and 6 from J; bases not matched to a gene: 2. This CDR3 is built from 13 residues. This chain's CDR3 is CASSLRGAGELFF. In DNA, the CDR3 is TGTGCCAGCAGCTTGCGGGGGGCCGGGGAGCTGTTTTTT.

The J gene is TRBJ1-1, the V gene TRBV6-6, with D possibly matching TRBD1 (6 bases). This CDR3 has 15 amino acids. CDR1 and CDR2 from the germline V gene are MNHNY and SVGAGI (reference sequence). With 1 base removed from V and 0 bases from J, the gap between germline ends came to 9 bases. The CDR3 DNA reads TGTGCCAGCAGTTACTTCGGACAGATGAACACTGAAGCTTTCTTT. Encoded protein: CASSYFGQMNTEAFF.

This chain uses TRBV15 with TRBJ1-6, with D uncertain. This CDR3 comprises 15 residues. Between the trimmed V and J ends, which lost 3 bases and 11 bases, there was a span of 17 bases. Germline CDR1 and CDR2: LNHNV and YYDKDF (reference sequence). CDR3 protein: CATSRPAEGPAPLHF. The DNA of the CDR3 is TGTGCCACCAGCAGGCCCGCCGAGGGTCCGGCACCCCTCCACTTT.

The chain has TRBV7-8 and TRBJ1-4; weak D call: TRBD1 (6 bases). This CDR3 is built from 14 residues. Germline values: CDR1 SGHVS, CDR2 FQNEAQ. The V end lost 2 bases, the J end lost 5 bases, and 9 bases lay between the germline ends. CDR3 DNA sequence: TGTGCCAGCAGCTTACAGGGGTCGAATGAAAAACTGTTTTTT. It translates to CASSLQGSNEKLFF.

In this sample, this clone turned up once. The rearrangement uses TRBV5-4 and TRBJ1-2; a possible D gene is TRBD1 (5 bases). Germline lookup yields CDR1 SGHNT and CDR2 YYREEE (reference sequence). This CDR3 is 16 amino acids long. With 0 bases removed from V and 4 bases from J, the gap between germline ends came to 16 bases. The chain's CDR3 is CASSLAWQGNPYGYTF. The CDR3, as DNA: TGTGCCAGCAGCTTGGCCTGGCAGGGCAATCCCTATGGCTACACCTTC.

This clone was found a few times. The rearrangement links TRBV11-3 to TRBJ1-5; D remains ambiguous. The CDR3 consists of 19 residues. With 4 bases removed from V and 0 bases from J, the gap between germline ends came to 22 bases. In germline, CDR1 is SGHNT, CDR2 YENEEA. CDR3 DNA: TGTGCCAGCAGCTCCATAGTCCGGGGTAGGGTTTATAGCAATCAGCCCCAGCATTTT. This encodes CASSSIVRGRVYSNQPQHF.

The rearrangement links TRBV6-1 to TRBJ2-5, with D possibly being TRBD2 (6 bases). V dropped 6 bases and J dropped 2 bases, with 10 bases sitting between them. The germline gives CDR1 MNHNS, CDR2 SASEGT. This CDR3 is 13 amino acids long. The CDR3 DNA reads TGTGCCAGCAGGGATAGCGGTCAAGAGACCCAGTACTTC. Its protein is CASRDSGQETQYF.

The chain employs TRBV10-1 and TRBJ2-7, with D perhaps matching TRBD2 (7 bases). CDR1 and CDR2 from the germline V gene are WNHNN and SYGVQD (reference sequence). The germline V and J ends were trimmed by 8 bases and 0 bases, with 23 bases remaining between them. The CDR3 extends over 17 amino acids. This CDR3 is CASEKCPRGGLSYEQYF. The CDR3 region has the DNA TGCGCCAGCGAAAAGTGCCCAAGGGGGGGACTCTCCTACGAGCAGTACTTC.

The CDR3 nucleotides read TGTGCCAGCAGCGAAGGGACAGGGAGCTCCTACGAGCAGTACTTC. Residues: CASSEGTGSSYEQYF. The chain employs TRBV11-2 and TRBJ2-7; 9 nucleotides agree with TRBD1. The V and J ends lost 5 bases and 0 bases, in that order; junction bases with no gene match: 5. The CDR3 extends over 15 amino acids. Germline-derived CDR1 and CDR2 are SGHAT and FQNNGV.

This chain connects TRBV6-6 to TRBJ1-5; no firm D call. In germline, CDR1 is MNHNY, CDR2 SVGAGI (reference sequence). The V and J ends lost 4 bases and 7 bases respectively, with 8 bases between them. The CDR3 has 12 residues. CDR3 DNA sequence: TGTGCCAGCAGTTTTGTCGGGCAGCCCCAGCATTTT. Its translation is CASSFVGQPQHF.

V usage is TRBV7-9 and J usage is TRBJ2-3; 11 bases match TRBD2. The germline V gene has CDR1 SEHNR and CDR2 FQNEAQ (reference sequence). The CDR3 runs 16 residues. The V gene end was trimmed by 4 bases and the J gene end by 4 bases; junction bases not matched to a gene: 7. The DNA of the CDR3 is TGTGCCAGCAGCTACCCCGGGACTAGCGGCGCAGATACGCAGTATTTT. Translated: CASSYPGTSGADTQYF.

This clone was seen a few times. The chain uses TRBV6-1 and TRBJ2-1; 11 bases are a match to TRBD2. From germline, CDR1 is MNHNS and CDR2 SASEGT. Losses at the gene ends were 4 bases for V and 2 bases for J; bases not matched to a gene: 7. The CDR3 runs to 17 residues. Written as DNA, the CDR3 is TGTGCCAGCAGTGCCTGGCTAGCGGGGGGACCCTACAATGAGCAGTTCTTC. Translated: CASSAWLAGGPYNEQFF.

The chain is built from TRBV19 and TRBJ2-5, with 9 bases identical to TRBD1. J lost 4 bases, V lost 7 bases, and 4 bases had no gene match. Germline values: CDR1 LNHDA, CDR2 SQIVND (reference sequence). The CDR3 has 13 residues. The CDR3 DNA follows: TGTGCCAGTATGGGACAGGGTCGAGAGACCCAGTACTTC. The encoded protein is CASMGQGRETQYF. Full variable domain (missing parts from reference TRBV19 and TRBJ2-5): DGGITQSPKYLFRKEGQNVTLSCEQNLNHDAMYWYRQDPGQGLRLIYYSQIVNDFQKGDIAEGYSVSREKKESFPLTVTSAQKNPTAFYLCASMGQGRETQYFGPGTRLLVL.

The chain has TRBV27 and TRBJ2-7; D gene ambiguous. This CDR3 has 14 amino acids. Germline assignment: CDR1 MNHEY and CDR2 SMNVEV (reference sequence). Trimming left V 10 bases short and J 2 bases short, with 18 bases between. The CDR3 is CATSPGQMAYEQYF. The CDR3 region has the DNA TGTGCCACCTCCCCTGGGCAAATGGCCTACGAGCAGTACTTC.